What follows are 20 T cell receptor beta chains derived from one specimen sequenced in a study of regulatory T cells in long-lasting Graves disease (dated by TCRdb to the early 2020s). The time point label, as the study defines it: newly diagnosed GD, antithyroid drugs for less than 3 months. For both TCR sequencing and RNA sequencing, RNA was extracted from PBMCs using TRIzol. Library generation was performed with multiplex PCR. The run used an Illumina HiSeq 4000. TCR beta libraries were built with iRepertoire HTBI primers and Arm-PCR amplification of CDR3 regions. The public sequencing data were trimmed at Q25 with fastp and processed into clonotypes with MiXCR by TCRdb, which kept only in-frame beta chains. Each CDR3 protein gets just one entry, which takes the most common genes and DNA from the rows behind it. This sample gives fewer than 550,000 distinct CDR3 sequences in total; around 17% of them show up just once. Around a quarter of the sample rests with the top ten.

A further study also used this sample, focusing on T cells in Graves' hyperthyroidism and ophthalmopathy.

The material was peripheral blood mononuclear cells (PBMCs), obtained at new diagnosis, from a patient treated with antithyroid drugs. The source of these receptors is a woman younger than 30 with Graves disease. Donor details come from another sample of the same person, matched by shared clones.

The genes are TRBV6-5 and TRBJ2-1; the D gene could be TRBD1 or TRBD2 (5 bases each). The germline V gene encodes CDR1 MNHEY and CDR2 SVGAGI. The ends were cut back, 4 bases at V and 0 bases at J, with 13 bases in the middle. CDR3 length: 16 amino acids. The CDR3 here is CASSWDGRSSYNEQFF. CDR3 sequence (DNA): TGTGCCAGCAGTTGGGACGGTCGGAGCTCCTACAATGAGCAGTTCTTC.

This clonotype was seen at least ten times. This chain links TRBV4-3 with TRBJ2-1; D uncertain. Trimming cost V 0 bases and J 4 bases, with 1 base left between them. The germline V gene has CDR1 LGHNA and CDR2 YSLEER. The CDR3 contains 12 residues. CDR3 sequence: CASSQEYNEQFF. Here the CDR3 DNA reads TGCGCCAGCAGCCAAGAATACAATGAGCAGTTCTTC.

The sample holds a few counts of this clonotype. This chain uses TRBV28 with TRBJ2-4; D may be TRBD1 or TRBD2 (5 bases each). V gave up 6 bases and J gave up 0 bases, with 30 bases separating them. This CDR3 is built from 21 residues. CDR1 and CDR2 (germline): MDHEN, SYDVKM. CDR3 in DNA: TGTGCCAGCAGCCCGGATCGTGGTGGGGGTCCCTGGGAAGTAGCCAAAAACATTCAGTACTTC. Protein sequence: CASSPDRGGGPWEVAKNIQYF.

Points on this clonotype: A much larger clone differs from this one at a single base, so this may be a read error. As DNA, the CDR3 is TGTGCCAGCAGCCTTGGGGTCTGGGTAGCGGGAGACAGTGAGCAGTTCTTC. Translating it yields CASSLGVWVAGDSEQFF. The chain has TRBV3-1 and TRBJ2-1, with TRBD2 matching 9 bases. The CDR3 totals 17 residues. The J segment lost 9 bases and the V segment lost 4 bases, leaving 16 bases of the junction unmatched. Germline V gene sequence: CDR1 LGHDT, CDR2 YNNKEL (reference sequence).

This clonotype was picked up a small number of times. V is TRBV9 and J is TRBJ1-3; unclear D gene. With 0 bases removed from V and 3 bases from J, the gap between germline ends came to 10 bases. The CDR3 consists of 15 residues. Germline V gene sequence: CDR1 SGDLS, CDR2 YYNGEE. CDR3 amino acids: CASSVEAGFGNTIYF. As DNA, the CDR3 is TGTGCCAGCAGCGTAGAGGCGGGTTTTGGAAACACCATATATTTT.

The chain joins TRBV4-2 to TRBJ2-7, with D perhaps TRBD1 (5 bases). Per the germline V gene, CDR1 is LGHNA and CDR2 is YNFKEQ. The CDR3 is made up of 15 amino acids. V was pared by 0 bases and J by 4 bases, with 13 bases between. CDR3 loop: CASSQDQDSGYEQYF. The CDR3 region has the DNA TGTGCCAGCAGCCAAGATCAAGATTCAGGGTACGAGCAGTACTTC.

The sample holds a few counts of this clonotype. The rearrangement links TRBV27 to TRBJ2-7, with D unclear. Germline-derived CDR1 and CDR2 are MNHEY and SMNVEV (reference sequence). With 2 bases removed from V and 0 bases from J, the gap between germline ends came to 8 bases. CDR3 length equals 14 residues. CDR3 region: CASSLDPVSYEQYF. CDR3 nucleotide sequence: TGTGCCAGCAGTTTAGACCCTGTCTCCTACGAGCAGTACTTC.

This clonotype was detected ten times or more. This chain links TRBV27 with TRBJ2-1, with D possibly being TRBD1 (6 bases). Deletions cut 0 bases from V and 6 bases from J, with 12 bases between. CDR1 and CDR2 from the germline V gene are MNHEY and SMNVEV (reference sequence). This CDR3 contains 15 residues. The CDR3, as DNA: TGTGCCAGCAGTTTATCCAGGGGCCAAAGCAATGAGCAGTTCTTC. This gives the protein CASSLSRGQSNEQFF.

A few counts support this clonotype. The gene calls are TRBV19 and TRBJ2-1; 7 nucleotides align to TRBD2. Losses at the gene ends were 6 bases for V and 2 bases for J; bases not matched to a gene: 7. Germline V gene sequence: CDR1 LNHDA, CDR2 SQIVND (reference sequence). The CDR3 has 15 residues. The CDR3 DNA reads TGTGCCAGTAGCGTCCGGACTAGTCCCTACAATGAGCAGTTCTTC. It encodes CASSVRTSPYNEQFF.

The table lists this clonotype with many counts. This chain links TRBV20-1 with TRBJ2-7, with D perhaps given as TRBD1 or TRBD2 (5 bases each). This CDR3 region has 13 residues. Deletions cut 5 bases from V and 4 bases from J, with 15 bases between. Germline assignment: CDR1 DFQATT and CDR2 SNEGSKA (reference sequence). CDR3 sequence (DNA): TGCAGTGCTCAGCCAGGGACCGGGTACGAGCAGTACTTC. It specifies CSAQPGTGYEQYF.

The gene calls are TRBV19 and TRBJ2-1; 8 positions match TRBD1. Germline CDR1 and CDR2: LNHDA and SQIVND (reference sequence). The CDR3 spans 15 residues. The ends lost 3 bases at V and 6 bases at J; junction bases unmatched: 7. The CDR3 coding sequence is TGTGCCAGTAGTATTGGACAGGGTTTAGGCAATGAGCAGTTCTTC. Translated: CASSIGQGLGNEQFF.

J is TRBJ2-7 and V is TRBV7-9; D ambiguous. Germline loops: CDR1 SEHNR, CDR2 FQNEAQ (reference sequence). The CDR3 spans 13 residues. Trimming shortened V by 5 bases and J by 0 bases, and 8 bases separated the two germline ends. This chain's CDR3 is CASSPAASYEQYF. The CDR3 nucleotides read TGTGCCAGCAGCCCGGCGGCCTCCTACGAGCAGTACTTC.

This clonotype was seen more than once but under ten times. The CDR3 loop reads CASSVTGDLNYGYTF. The DNA of the CDR3 is TGCGCCAGCAGCGTCACAGGTGACCTTAACTATGGCTACACCTTC. This chain connects TRBV5-1 to TRBJ1-2; D may be TRBD1 (5 bases). The V and J ends lost 4 bases and 1 base respectively, with 14 bases between them. This CDR3 has 15 residues. Germline V CDR1 and CDR2: SGHRS, YFSETQ.

This clonotype was counted many times. The chain couples TRBV2 to TRBJ2-7, with no clear D. This CDR3 region has 13 residues. V lost 1 base and J lost 3, with 7 bases in between. Germline lookup yields CDR1 SNHLY and CDR2 FYNNEI. The CDR3 DNA is TGTGCCAGCAGTGAAGGGAGAGTCTACGAGCAGTACTTC. The encoded protein is CASSEGRVYEQYF.

This clonotype showed up just a few times. This chain uses TRBV15 with TRBJ1-1; D ambiguous. The CDR3 is 14 amino acids. Germline CDR1 LNHNV, CDR2 YYDKDF (reference sequence). V was cut by 1 base and J by 1 base, with 7 bases left in between. The CDR3: CATSRAAGNTEAFF. The CDR3, as DNA: TGTGCCACCAGCAGAGCAGCAGGGAACACTGAAGCTTTCTTT.

This clonotype showed up many times. The V call is TRBV24-1, the J call TRBJ2-1; D remains unclear. V was trimmed by 0 bases and J by 6 bases, leaving 5 bases between them. The CDR3 is made up of 13 amino acids. Germline V CDR1 and CDR2: KGHDR, SFDVKD. In DNA, the CDR3 is TGTGCCACCAGTGATTTGTATGGCAATGAGCAGTTCTTC. It encodes CATSDLYGNEQFF.

The table lists this clonotype with a count of one. It may be a read error: a sequence one base away is much more abundant. The CDR3 nucleotides read TGTGCCAGCAGCTTAGAAGGGGCCACAGGGTACAATGAGCAGTTCTTC. Translated, it gives CASSLEGATGYNEQFF. The J gene is TRBJ2-1, the V gene TRBV11-2; D possibly corresponds to TRBD1 (6 bases). Trimming removed 0 bases at V and 4 bases at J, with 13 bases between. CDR3 length: 16 residues. Germline-derived CDR1 and CDR2 are SGHAT and FQNNGV.

This clonotype was found many times. V gene TRBV12-3 or TRBV12-4 combines with J gene TRBJ2-2; 8 bases agree with TRBD1. V was clipped by 7 bases and J by 5 bases; unmatched bases: 12. This CDR3 comprises 16 residues. CDR3 nucleotides: TGTGCCAGCAAGCCATCCGGGACAGGCCCAACCGGGGAGCTGTTTTTT. Translated, it gives CASKPSGTGPTGELFF.

At least ten counts were recorded for this clonotype. V gene TRBV12-3 or TRBV12-4 combines with J gene TRBJ2-3, with 7 bases lining up with TRBD1. This CDR3 region has 16 residues. The junction had 9 bases not matched to a gene; V was cut back by 5 bases and J by 1 base. The CDR3 region is CASSPLDRVGTDTQYF. The CDR3 DNA is TGTGCCAGCAGTCCCCTTGACAGGGTGGGCACAGATACGCAGTATTTT.

This clonotype was recorded at least ten times. The chain combines TRBV29-1 with TRBJ2-7, with 9 bases identical to TRBD1. This CDR3 spans 13 amino acids. V was pared by 6 bases and J by 2 bases, with 5 bases of the junction left unmatched. The germline CDR1 and CDR2 sequences are SQVTM and ANQGSEA. The CDR3 nucleotides are TGCAGCGTCGGACAGGGGCTTACCTACGAGCAGTACTTC. Its protein is CSVGQGLTYEQYF.